The clone carrying this T cell receptor (beta chain) was seen a few times. Its antigen remains unknown. This entry belongs to a study of cytomegalovirus exposure and HLA in healthy donors. Study-wide results and limits: Cytomegalovirus association was assigned to approximately 160 TCR beta chains.

Trimming pared 3 bases from V and 4 bases from J, leaving 15 bases between. The V gene's germline CDR1 is GTSNPN and CDR2 SVGIG (reference sequence). The CDR3 is 14 amino acids. With 60 Vbeta and 13 Jbeta primers, the PCR was carried out. The method was immunoSEQ multiplex PCR; TCRdb's version includes in-frame clones alone and lacks a portion of them. The data contain 150,000 or so clones, 80% to 90% of them singletons. The J gene is TRBJ1-2, the V gene TRBV30; TRBD1 is a possible D gene (6 bases). This receptor was identified in a young woman in good health and CMV-seronegative. Sequenced input: PBMCs. In DNA, the CDR3 is TGTGCCTGGAGGGCCACCGGGACAATCTATGGCTACACCTTC. Protein product: CAWRATGTIYGYTF.